This T cell receptor beta chain was recovered during a study of PD-1 blockade in classical Hodgkin lymphoma. Study-wide findings and caveats: Relapsed/refractory patients reportedly had the lowest baseline TCR diversity, below newly diagnosed patients, who were below healthy donors.

In regard to this clone: No antigen is known for it.

V lost 4 bases to trimming and J lost 1 base, with 10 bases between them. Germline CDR1 is MRHNA and CDR2 is SNTAGT. CDR3 size: 14 residues. Repertoires were generated with immunoSEQ multiplex PCR, while TCRdb's copy carries only in-frame clones and drops some. The sample holds roughly 7,500 clones, approximately 79% seen once. In every patient, relapse followed autologous stem cell transplantation, while exposure to brentuximab vedotin differed. The sample consisted of peripheral blood mononuclear cells (PBMCs), taken at baseline. This rearrangement joins TRBV6-4 to TRBJ1-1; no clear D. The source of this sequence is a human donor with classical Hodgkin lymphoma. CDR3 residues: CASSASPGNTEAFF. CDR3 coding DNA: TGTGCCAGCAGTGCATCCCCAGGGAACACTGAAGCTTTCTTT.